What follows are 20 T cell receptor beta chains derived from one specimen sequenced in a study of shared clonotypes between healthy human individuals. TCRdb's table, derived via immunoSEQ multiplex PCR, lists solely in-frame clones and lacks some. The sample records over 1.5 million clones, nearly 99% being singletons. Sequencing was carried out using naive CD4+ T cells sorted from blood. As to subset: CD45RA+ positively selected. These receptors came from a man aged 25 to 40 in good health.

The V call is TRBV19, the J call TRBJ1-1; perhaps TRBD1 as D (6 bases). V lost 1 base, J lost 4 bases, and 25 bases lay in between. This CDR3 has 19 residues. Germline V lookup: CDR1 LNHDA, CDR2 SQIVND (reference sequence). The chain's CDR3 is CASSIALSQGNARLTEAFF. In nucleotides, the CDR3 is TGTGCCAGTAGTATAGCCCTCTCACAGGGAAATGCGCGACTCACTGAAGCTTTCTTT.

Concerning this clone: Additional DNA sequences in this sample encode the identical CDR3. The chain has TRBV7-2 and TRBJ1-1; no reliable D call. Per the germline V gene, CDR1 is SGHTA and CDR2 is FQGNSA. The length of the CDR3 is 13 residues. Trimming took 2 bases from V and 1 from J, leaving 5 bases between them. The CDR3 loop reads CASSLTPNTEAFF. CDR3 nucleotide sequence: TGTGCCAGCAGCTTAACGCCGAACACTGAAGCTTTCTTT.

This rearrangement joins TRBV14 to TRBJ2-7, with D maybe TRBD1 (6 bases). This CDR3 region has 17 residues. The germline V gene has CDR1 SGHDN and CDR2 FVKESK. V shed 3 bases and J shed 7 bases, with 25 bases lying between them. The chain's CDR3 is CASSHSPTWTAAEEQYF. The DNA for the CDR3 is TGTGCCAGCAGCCACTCTCCTACCTGGACAGCCGCAGAGGAGCAGTACTTC.

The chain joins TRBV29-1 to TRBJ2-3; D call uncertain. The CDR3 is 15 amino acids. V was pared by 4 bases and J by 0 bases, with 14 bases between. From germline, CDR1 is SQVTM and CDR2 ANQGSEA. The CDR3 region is CSVVDARQSTDTQYF. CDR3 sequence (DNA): TGCAGCGTTGTTGACGCGAGGCAAAGCACAGATACGCAGTATTTT.

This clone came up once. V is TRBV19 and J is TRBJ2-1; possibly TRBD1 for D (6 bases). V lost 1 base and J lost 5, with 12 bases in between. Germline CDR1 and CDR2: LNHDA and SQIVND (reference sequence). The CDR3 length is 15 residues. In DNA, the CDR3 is TGTGCCAGTAGTATAGTACAGGGCAGGAACAATGAGCAGTTCTTC. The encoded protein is CASSIVQGRNNEQFF.

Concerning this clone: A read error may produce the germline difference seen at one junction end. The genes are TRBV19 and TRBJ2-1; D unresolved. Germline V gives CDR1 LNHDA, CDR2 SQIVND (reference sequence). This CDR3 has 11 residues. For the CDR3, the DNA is TGTGCCAGTTCCGGGTCGACGGAGCTGTTCTTC. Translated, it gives CASSGSTELFF.

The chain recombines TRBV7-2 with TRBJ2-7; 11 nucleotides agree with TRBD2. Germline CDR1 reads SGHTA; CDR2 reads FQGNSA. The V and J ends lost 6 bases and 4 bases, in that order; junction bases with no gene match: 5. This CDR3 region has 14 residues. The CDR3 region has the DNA TGTGCCAGCAGGTATACTAGCGGGAGTTACGAGCAGTACTTC. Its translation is CASRYTSGSYEQYF.

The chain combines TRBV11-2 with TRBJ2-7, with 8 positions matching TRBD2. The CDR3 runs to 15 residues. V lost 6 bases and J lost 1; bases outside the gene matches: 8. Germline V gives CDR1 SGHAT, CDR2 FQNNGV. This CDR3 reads CASRLSGSKSYEQYF. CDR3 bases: TGTGCCAGCAGATTAAGCGGGAGTAAGTCCTACGAGCAGTACTTC.

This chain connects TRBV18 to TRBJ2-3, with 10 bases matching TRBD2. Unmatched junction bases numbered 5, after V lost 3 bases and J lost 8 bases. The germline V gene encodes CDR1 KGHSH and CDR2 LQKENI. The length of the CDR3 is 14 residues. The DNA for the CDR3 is TGTGCCAGCTCACCGCTCCCTAGCGGGAGTACGCAGTATTTT. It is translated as CASSPLPSGSTQYF.

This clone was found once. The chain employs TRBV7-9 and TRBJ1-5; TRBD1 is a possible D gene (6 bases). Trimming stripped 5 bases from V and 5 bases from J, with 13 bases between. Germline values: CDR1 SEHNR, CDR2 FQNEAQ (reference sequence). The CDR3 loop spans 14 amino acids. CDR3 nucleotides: TGTGCCAGCAGCCTCGGACAGACCGATCAGCCCCAGCATTTT. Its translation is CASSLGQTDQPQHF.

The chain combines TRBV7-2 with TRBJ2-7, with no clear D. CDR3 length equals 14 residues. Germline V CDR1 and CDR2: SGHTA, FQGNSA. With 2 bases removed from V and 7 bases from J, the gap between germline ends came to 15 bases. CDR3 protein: CASSLFVGFGEQYF. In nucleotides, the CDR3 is TGTGCCAGCAGCTTATTTGTGGGGTTCGGGGAGCAGTACTTC.

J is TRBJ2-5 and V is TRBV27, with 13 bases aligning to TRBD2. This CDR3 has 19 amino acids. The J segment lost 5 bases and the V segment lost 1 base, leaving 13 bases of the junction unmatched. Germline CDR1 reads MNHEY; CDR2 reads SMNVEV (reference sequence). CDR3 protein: CASSLFPSTSGGGMETQYF. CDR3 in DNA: TGTGCCAGCAGTTTATTCCCCTCCACTAGCGGGGGGGGTATGGAGACCCAGTACTTC.

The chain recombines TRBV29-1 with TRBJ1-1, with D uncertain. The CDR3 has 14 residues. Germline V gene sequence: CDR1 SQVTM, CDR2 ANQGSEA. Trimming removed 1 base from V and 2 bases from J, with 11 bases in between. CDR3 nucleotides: TGCAGCGTTGAAGGGGCGCGGATTAACACTGAAGCTTTCTTT. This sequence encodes CSVEGARINTEAFF.

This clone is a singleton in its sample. The CDR3 spells CASSFYRGAPPHF. Here the CDR3 DNA reads TGTGCCAGCAGTTTCTACCGCGGAGCACCGCCGCATTTT. The chain links TRBV28 to TRBJ1-5, with D unclear. This CDR3 has 13 residues. CDR1 and CDR2 (germline): MDHEN, SYDVKM. V was cut by 3 bases and J by 15 bases, with 18 bases left in between. The whole variable domain, remainder taken from reference TRBV28 and TRBJ1-5, is DVKVTQSSRYLVKRTGEKVFLECVQDMDHENMFWYRQDPGLGLRLIYFSYDVKMKEKGDIPEGYSVSREKKERFSLILESASTNQTSMYLCASSFYRGAPPHFGDGTRLSIL.

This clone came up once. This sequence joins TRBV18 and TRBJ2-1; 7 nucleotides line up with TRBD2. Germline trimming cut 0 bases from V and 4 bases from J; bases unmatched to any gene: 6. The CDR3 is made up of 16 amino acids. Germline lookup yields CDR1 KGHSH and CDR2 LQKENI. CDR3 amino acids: CASSPPRAGIYNEQFF. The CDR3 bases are TGTGCCAGCTCACCACCACGAGCGGGGATATACAATGAGCAGTTCTTC.

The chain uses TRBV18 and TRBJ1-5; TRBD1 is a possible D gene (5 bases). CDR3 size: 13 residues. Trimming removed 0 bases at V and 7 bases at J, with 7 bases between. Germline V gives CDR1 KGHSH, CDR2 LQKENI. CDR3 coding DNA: TGTGCCAGCTCACCACCGAGGGGACAGCCCCAGCATTTT. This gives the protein CASSPPRGQPQHF.

CDR3 nucleotide sequence: TGTGCCAGCAGTGGGCTAGCGGGAGGACTCTACAATGAGCAGTTCTTC. Encoded protein: CASSGLAGGLYNEQFF. The genes are TRBV6-1 and TRBJ2-1, with 11 bases that match TRBD2. The length of the CDR3 is 16 residues. The germline gives CDR1 MNHNS, CDR2 SASEGT. The junction had 5 bases not matched to a gene; V was cut back by 4 bases and J by 3 bases.

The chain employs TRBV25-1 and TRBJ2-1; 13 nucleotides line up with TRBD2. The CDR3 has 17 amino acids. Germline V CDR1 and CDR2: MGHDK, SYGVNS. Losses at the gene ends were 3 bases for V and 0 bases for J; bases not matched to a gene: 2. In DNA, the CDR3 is TGTGCCAGCAGTGATTGGACTAGCGGGGGCTCCTACAATGAGCAGTTCTTC. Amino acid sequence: CASSDWTSGGSYNEQFF.

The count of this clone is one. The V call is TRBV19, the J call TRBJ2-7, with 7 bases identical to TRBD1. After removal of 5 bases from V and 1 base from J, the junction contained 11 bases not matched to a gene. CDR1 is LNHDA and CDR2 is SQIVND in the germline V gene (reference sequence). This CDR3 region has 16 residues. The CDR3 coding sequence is TGTGCCAGTAGTCGACAACGGGACAGATTATCCTACGAGCAGTACTTC. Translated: CASSRQRDRLSYEQYF.

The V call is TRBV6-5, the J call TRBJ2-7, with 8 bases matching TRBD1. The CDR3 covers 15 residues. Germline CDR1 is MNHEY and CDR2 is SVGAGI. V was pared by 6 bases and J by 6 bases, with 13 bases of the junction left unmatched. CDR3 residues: CASSSTDRVRAEQYF. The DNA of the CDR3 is TGTGCCAGCAGCTCTACGGACAGGGTACGTGCCGAGCAGTACTTC.